The rows below give T cell receptor beta chains drawn from one sample of a study of blood T cell repertoires in COVID-19. The repertoire was sequenced with immunoSEQ multiplex PCR; TCRdb's copy has only in-frame clones and lacks some. This table holds about 210,000 clones, approximately 86% found once. Sequenced: PBMCs or T cells enriched from blood (not recorded which). These receptors were taken from a woman aged 30 to 39 who had been exposed to COVID-19. CDR3s include the opening cysteine and the closing phenylalanine or tryptophan. The order of the fields is D gene, J gene, clone size, V gene, CDR3 protein, CDR3 DNA. D genes are given only for firm matches. For some rows the clone size is stated as once, few or many, or as a class when expanded; others skip it.

TRBD1 | TRBJ2-7 | - | TRBV30 | CAWNRQGSSYEQYF | TGTGCCTGGAATAGACAGGGAAGCTCCTACGAGCAGTACTTC
TRBD1 | TRBJ1-5 | - | TRBV20-1 | CSASGTGANQPQHF | TGCAGTGCTAGTGGGACAGGGGCCAATCAGCCCCAGCATTTT
- | TRBJ1-1 | - | TRBV28 | CASRPLQMPMNTEAFF | TGTGCCAGCAGACCCCTCCAGATGCCGATGAACACTGAAGCTTTCTTT
TRBD1 | TRBJ1-5 | - | TRBV6-6 | CASLTGDGQPQHF | TGTGCCAGCCTTACAGGGGACGGGCAGCCCCAGCATTTT
TRBD1 | TRBJ2-7 | - | TRBV28 | CASSPQGTPPYEQYF | TGTGCCAGCAGTCCACAGGGGACCCCCCCTTACGAGCAGTACTTC
TRBD1 | TRBJ2-5 | - | TRBV29-1 | CSVEFGTGLVGQETQYF | TGCAGCGTTGAATTCGGGACAGGGTTGGTGGGGCAAGAGACCCAGTACTTC
- | TRBJ1-2 | few | TRBV12-5 | CASGLVVSGKHYGYTF | TGTGCTAGTGGTTTGGTAGTGTCGGGGAAACACTATGGCTACACCTTC
TRBD1 | TRBJ2-5 | - | TRBV7-9 | CASSGTGGGETQYF | TGTGCCAGCAGCGGGACAGGGGGCGGGGAGACCCAGTACTTC
TRBD1 | TRBJ2-5 | - | TRBV6-5 | CASGITWDSIETQYF | TGTGCCAGCGGCATCACTTGGGACAGTATAGAGACCCAGTACTTC
TRBD1 | TRBJ2-5 | - | TRBV2 | CASRADRGTQYF | TGTGCCAGCAGAGCGGACAGGGGAACCCAGTACTTC
- | TRBJ1-2 | - | TRBV18 | CASSPGGWNYGYTF | TGTGCCAGCTCACCAGGAGGGTGGAACTATGGCTACACCTTC
TRBD1 | TRBJ1-6 | - | TRBV2 | CASRGQGSGNNSPLHF | TGTGCCAGCAGGGGACAGGGCTCGGGGAATAATTCACCCCTCCACTTT